Here is one T cell receptor beta chain with its context. Its specific antigen is unknown. It has no much larger one-base neighbor in the sample; base qualities were not kept. The data belong to a study of cytomegalovirus exposure and HLA in healthy donors (dated by TCRdb to between 2016 and 2019). Study-level background: An earlier analysis of a few hundred of the donors reported around 280 Gb of sequence data and around 110 million unique TCR beta sequences obtained from around 170 million T cells. Among over 350 genotyped donors of the cohort, an average of about 240,000 unique TCR beta nucleotide sequences were sequenced per donor, approximately 20% of them non-productive. An early release covering about 600 HLA-typed donors comprised approximately 290 gigabases of sequencing data and 65 million to 100 million unique TCR sequences. Along with the roughly 670-subject first cohort, a separate validation cohort of over a hundred different subjects was used. Class I and class II HLA loci were covered by the typing at four-digit resolution. To study patterns of TCR occurrence, a later analysis re-analyzed previously published TCR beta repertoires from several hundred donors and added high-resolution HLA genotyping. The study profiled the T cell repertoires of about 720 subjects by immunosequencing and related them to cytomegalovirus serostatus. In an earlier analysis of around 540 of the donors, high-throughput TCR beta sequencing was used to judge whether each TCR beta V gene segment behaved as functional or pseudogenic. Of the roughly 400 genotyped donors, approximately 80% fell in the genetic ancestry cluster associated with self-reported Caucasian donors. Donor age, sex, ethnicity and CMV serostatus were compiled alongside the repertoire data. High-throughput TCR immunosequencing, statistical association of individual TCRs with disease status, and machine learning were combined to predict cytomegalovirus infection status. Typing coverage varied by locus: about 629-630 donors for A, B, C, DRB1 and DQB1; around 560 for DQA1; approximately 570 for DPA1; approximately 470 for DPB1. Roughly 5 DR-DQ haplotypes were handled as single units for association and clustering, since linkage in the cohort was strong. The later analysis used no new phenotypic data to find candidate immune exposures, relying instead on TCR beta sequences and their occurrence across donors. Genome-wide SNP genotypes for about three fifths of the roughly 670 donors were used in a later genetic analysis, which treated that subset as a discovery cohort. The study was designed to test whether signatures of past pathogen exposure could be identified by cataloging public T cell receptors. Every discovery cohort repertoire had been produced on one sequencing platform. What the work shows at the level of the full study, not this receptor alone: In a later analysis, HLA-associated TCR beta chains were found to be more clonally expanded and to have lower generation probabilities than equally common non-associated chains. Because HLA typing was unavailable for some donors at each locus, only the typed subset was used in association tests. While some public TCRs were present in many individuals, most TCR sequences turned up only very rarely across donors. Linkage disequilibrium might explain the correlated functional status among segregating V segments, but an unknown experimental factor could not be excluded. Three of the identified cytomegalovirus-associated TCR beta chains were confirmed in vitro to be specific for cytomegalovirus antigens. Several of the top co-occurrence clusters appeared to be linked to parvovirus B19, influenza, CMV and Epstein-Barr virus, according to a later analysis. In a later genetic analysis, fewer N-insertions in productive TCRs were reported among donors in an Asian-associated ancestry cluster than the roughly 670-donor mean. A further reported finding was that TCR beta sequences accurately predicted the HLA-A and HLA-B alleles for most subjects in the first cohort. Because counts were too low, 15 to 20 rarely observed V segments, including chromosome 9 orphons, were excluded from the earlier analysis of 587 of the donors. Roughly uniform sequencing depth across donors was assumed in presence/absence analyses, although this assumption may not hold. A total of about 180 TCR beta chains were listed by the study as associated with cytomegalovirus. In a later analysis, the rate of TCR association differed among HLA loci, with DRB1 alleles having the most associated TCRs and HLA-C alleles having the fewest. A cluster of highly shared sequence variants was judged likely to represent a technical artifact of the sequencing pipeline. Assigning TCR associations to individual alleles was difficult when HLA alleles, especially DR and DQ, strongly co-occurred. The authors suggested that the approach could potentially be extended to other disease states and immunological phenotypes. At a false discovery rate of 0.05, a later analysis linked 15,000 to 20,000 TCR beta sequences to specific HLA alleles. For the cohort, immune exposure information was limited to CMV serostatus. Cytomegalovirus status was reported to be diagnosed by the classifier with high specificity and sensitivity in both the original and validation cohorts. An association between a missense DCLRE1C variant and V-gene and J-gene trimming of TCR beta chains was found in a later genetic analysis and replicated in an independent cohort. This cohort had only TCR beta chains sequenced, and the lack of alpha or paired-chain data limited which features could be detected. Broadly in line with IMGT annotations, most TCR beta V segments showed up in productive rearrangements about 87% or about 30% of the time in an earlier analysis of some 590 of the donors. Most CMV-associated TCR beta chains appeared to be HLA-restricted in a later analysis, and the HLA associations seemed to be driven largely by CMV exposure.

The cohort consisted of 666 healthy bone marrow donors. At the time of sampling, every cohort member was nominally healthy, though immune exposures that went unrecorded were likely present. The donor was CMV seropositive and was included in the group of approximately 310 seropositive cohort members. Each donor provided a peripheral blood sample, and peripheral blood mononuclear cells were used for TCR beta sequencing. Genomic DNA extraction from the blood cell samples was performed with the Qiagen DNeasy Blood Extraction Kit. Library preparation used the immunoSEQ multiplex PCR assay. The multiplex PCR relied on a mix of 60 forward primers for TCR Vbeta segments and 13 reverse primers for TCR Jbeta segments. A multiplex PCR assay on genomic DNA amplified the CDR3 region of rearranged TCR beta genes. Amplified TCR beta libraries were sequenced as 87-base-pair reads on the Illumina HiSeq System. The study's processing was this. In a later analysis, tens of millions of unique TCR beta chains were counted across the roughly 670 repertoires, and approximately 11 million of these chains were shared by at least two donors. To remove PCR and sequencing errors, raw reads were error-corrected and collapsed into unique sequences using a nearest-neighbor algorithm that merged closely related sequences. CDR3 sequences were aligned to IMGT reference sequences to assign V, D and J gene segments. Each retained sequence needed at least a six-nucleotide match to both a V gene segment and a J gene segment. Rearrangements were called productive when the CDR3 lacked stop codons and stayed in frame with V and J; all others were non-productive. CDR3 was defined by IMGT convention, running from the second conserved V-encoded cysteine to the conserved J-encoded phenylalanine. In an earlier analysis of approximately 500 of the donors, sequences lacking an unambiguous match to a single V gene segment were excluded. In an earlier analysis of roughly 500 of the donors, V segments were called functional above 56.7% productive rearrangements and were called segregating when the between-donor standard deviation exceeded 5%. A statistical classification framework was built for diagnosing cytomegalovirus status from the catalog of TCR beta chain sequences. V and J gene assignment, in a later analysis, came from comparing TCR nucleotide sequences with IMGT/GENE-DB human TR gene sequences. In a later analysis, CDR3 sequences and most-parsimonious VDJ recombination scenarios were assigned using the TCRdist pipeline. In a later analysis, every TCR beta chain was defined by the combination of its CDR3 amino acid sequence and its V-gene family, and reads without a unique V-gene family were dropped. To address suspected cross-contamination and a sequencing artifact, a later analysis removed around 600 highly shared, low-generation-probability nucleotide sequences. A later analysis calculated a clonal expansion index for each public chain from normalized within-repertoire ranks of inferred template counts. In a later analysis, generation probabilities were computed using a VDJ recombination model fitted to out-of-frame rearrangements, and the results were checked against IGoR. In a later analysis, TCR-TCR, TCR-HLA and TCR-CMV co-occurrence was scored with hypergeometric tests, and a repertoire-size bias correction was applied to TCR pairs. To estimate false discovery rates, a later analysis permuted the HLA or CMV assignments 20 times. A later analysis grouped co-occurring TCRs with DBSCAN, adding TCRdist sequence similarity when clustering within HLA-allele-positive subsets. For co-occurrence clustering, repertoires with fewer than 30,000 or more than 120,000 public chains were excluded, along with five or six repertoires with anomalous nucleotide sharing. In TCRdb, the immuneACCESS table is reduced to in-frame sequences with V and J assigned. These tables do not hold every clone; where another copy was compared, an unresolved V gene accounts for under half, and the others remain unexplained. That table is the source of V, J and clone size, and D and trimming were worked out from the DNA. For this sample the table gives 100,000 to 150,000 clones, of which under 12% were detected only once. The ten biggest clones cover about 4.6% of the sample.

The sequenced sample consisted of PBMCs. The sequence came from a woman aged 18-30 years in good health and CMV-seropositive.

The nucleotides read TGCGCCAGCAGCTTAGTTCCGGGACAGGGGCGCAATGAGCAGTTCTTC. Protein translation: CASSLVPGQGRNEQFF. Rearrangement joined TRBV5-1 to TRBJ2-1; 10 bases in between match TRBD1. Per the germline V gene, SGHRS is the CDR1 and YFSETQ is the CDR2. Counted from cysteine to phenylalanine, this CDR3 has 16 amino acids. This entry keeps only the CDR3 DNA: 48 bases, framed from base 1. Trimming leaves V shorter by 2 bases and J shorter by 6 bases, with the junction holding 8 bases beyond the gene matches.